A selection of T cell receptor beta chains follows, all from one sample in a study of cytomegalovirus exposure and HLA in healthy donors. Assay used: immunoSEQ multiplex PCR; TCRdb lists only in-frame clones, some missing. The sample records about 160,000 clones, roughly 80% being singletons. The sample taken for sequencing was PBMCs. The receptor set was obtained from a middle-aged man in good health and CMV-seronegative. CDR3s include the opening cysteine and the closing phenylalanine or tryptophan. A D gene is named only where the DNA matches it firmly. Not all rows give a size; the values are once, few, many and, for expanded clones, a class.

abundance | d_gene | j_gene | v_gene | CDR3aa | CDR3nt
. | TRBD1 | TRBJ1-1 | TRBV5-1 | CASKTGVGEAFF | TGCGCCAGCAAGACAGGGGTCGGTGAAGCTTTCTTT
. | TRBD1 | TRBJ2-7 | TRBV5-6 | CASNLRGLGPYEQYF | TGTGCCAGCAACCTAAGGGGGCTAGGGCCCTACGAGCAGTACTTC
. | TRBD2 | TRBJ2-7 | TRBV13 | CASSLSGGAPGKQYF | TGTGCCAGCAGCTTATCCGGGGGGGCCCCGGGAAAGCAGTACTTC
. | TRBD1 | TRBJ2-1 | TRBV2 | CASSPDRGLDHEQFF | TGTGCCAGCAGTCCCGACAGGGGGCTTGATCATGAGCAGTTCTTC
few | TRBD1 | TRBJ1-4 | TRBV10-3 | CAISEPRDSEKLFF | TGTGCCATCAGTGAGCCCCGGGACAGTGAAAAACTGTTTTTT
. | TRBD2 | TRBJ2-5 | TRBV28 | CASSLVGGDQETQYF | TGTGCCAGCAGTTTAGTCGGGGGGGATCAAGAGACCCAGTACTTC
few | . | TRBJ2-2 | TRBV6-1 | CASSGFAGAGTGELFF | TGTGCCAGCAGTGGGTTCGCGGGGGCTGGGACCGGGGAGCTGTTTTTT
. | . | TRBJ1-2 | TRBV5-5 | CASSLSSNLNYGYTF | TGTGCCAGCAGCTTGAGCTCAAACCTTAACTATGGCTACACCTTC
. | . | TRBJ2-6 | TRBV5-4 | CASSVSAGGVAGANVLTF | TGTGCCAGCAGCGTTTCTGCCGGGGGAGTCGCTGGGGCCAACGTCCTGACTTTC
. | TRBD1 | TRBJ1-1 | TRBV6-4 | CASSSNRGTEAFF | TGTGCCAGCAGTTCTAACAGGGGAACTGAAGCTTTCTTT
. | TRBD2 | TRBJ2-1 | TRBV4-2 | CASSQFTAGLSEQFF | TGTGCCAGCAGCCAATTTACAGCGGGGCTATCGGAGCAGTTCTTC
. | TRBD2 | TRBJ2-3 | TRBV7-2 | CASSLLRGGPDTQYF | TGTGCCAGCAGCTTACTGCGGGGAGGGCCAGATACGCAGTATTTT
. | . | TRBJ1-2 | TRBV19 | CASSINSTPRQLGYTF | TGTGCCAGTAGTATAAATTCGACACCCCGTCAGCTAGGCTACACCTTC
once | . | TRBJ2-7 | TRBV27 | CASSTLQGYSVYEQYF | TGTGCCAGCAGTACTCTGCAGGGCTATTCCGTGTACGAGCAGTACTTC
. | TRBD1 | TRBJ2-1 | TRBV27 | CASSFPGQGDNEQFF | TGTGCCAGCAGTTTCCCGGGACAGGGGGACAATGAGCAGTTCTTC